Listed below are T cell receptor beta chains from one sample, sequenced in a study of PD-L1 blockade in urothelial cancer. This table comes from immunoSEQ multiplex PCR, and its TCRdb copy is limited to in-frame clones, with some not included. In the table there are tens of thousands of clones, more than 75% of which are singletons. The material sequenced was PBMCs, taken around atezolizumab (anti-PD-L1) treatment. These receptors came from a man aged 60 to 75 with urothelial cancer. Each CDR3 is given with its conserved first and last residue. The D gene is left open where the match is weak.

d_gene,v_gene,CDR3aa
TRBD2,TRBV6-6,CASSSSEGLAGYF
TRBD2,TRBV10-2,CASSEFGRSYEQYF
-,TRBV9,CASSLTGFWNEQFF
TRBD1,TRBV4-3,CASSQDLRGSNEKLFF
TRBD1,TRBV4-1,CASSPGQGENQPQHF
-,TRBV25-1,CASSEWGSGSYNEQFF
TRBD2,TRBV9,CASSVESAGTGELFF
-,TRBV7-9,CASSLLPGFSTGELFF
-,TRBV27,CASSAGGPSYEQYF
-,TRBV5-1,CASSPKVGGSGNTIYF
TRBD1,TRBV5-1,CASTRDRLYGYTF
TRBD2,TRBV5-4,CASSLNSGSFTGELFF
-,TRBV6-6,CASSKEQGGLGTQYF
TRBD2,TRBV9,CASSADGLGIAEQYF
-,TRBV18,CASSPFRQTENEQFF
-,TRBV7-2,CASSITREQYF
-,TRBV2,CASNSDYGYTF
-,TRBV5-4,CASSSGNNADTQYF
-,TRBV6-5,CASSYSGQGGWYF
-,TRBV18,CASSPPNLSGRLSGANVLTF
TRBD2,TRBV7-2,CASSPLAGAYNEQFF
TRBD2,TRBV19,CASTHTGTSGPIQYF
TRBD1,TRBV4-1,CASSPKQGWETQYF
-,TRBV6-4,CASSDGRGNTEAFF
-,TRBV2,CASTLSGANVLTF
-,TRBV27,CASSKLGGNRYEQYF
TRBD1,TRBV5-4,CASSKGGGTGGPQYEQYF
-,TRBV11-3,CASSFGQSTDTQYF
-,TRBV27,CASSFVGVSSYNEQFF
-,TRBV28,CASSLEWRSYTF
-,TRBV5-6,CASSWTATNEKLFF
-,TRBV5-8,CASSPRLGSYEQYF
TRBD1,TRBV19,CASERGRGEKLFF
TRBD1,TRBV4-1,CASSQPGQGNEKLFF
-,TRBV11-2,CASSLRGSTDTQYF
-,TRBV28,CASRTHSILAPRNEQFF
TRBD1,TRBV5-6,CASSLLFWTGNTEAFF
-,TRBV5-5,CASSLRGGSGTYEQYF
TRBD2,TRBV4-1,CASSQALSGRSTDTQYF
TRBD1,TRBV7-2,CASSPTPGQGRETQYF
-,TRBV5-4,CASSSGPGQAYGQYF
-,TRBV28,CASSPGQLGSYEQYF
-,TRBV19,CASATGISGNTIYF
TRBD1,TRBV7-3,CASSLSDRDNEQYF
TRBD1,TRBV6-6,CASSYPRGILTDTQYF
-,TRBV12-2,CASRLEQGYEQYF
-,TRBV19,CASTKPPYQPQHF
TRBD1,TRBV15,CATSPGGNLNEKLFF
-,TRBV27,CASSMAGPPRGELFF
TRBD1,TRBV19,CASSRERGQHQPQHF
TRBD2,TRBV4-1,CASSQEMRTSGISGGGELFF
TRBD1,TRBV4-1,CASSQDHYRGLGNTIYF
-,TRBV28,CASREPGVLNTEAFF